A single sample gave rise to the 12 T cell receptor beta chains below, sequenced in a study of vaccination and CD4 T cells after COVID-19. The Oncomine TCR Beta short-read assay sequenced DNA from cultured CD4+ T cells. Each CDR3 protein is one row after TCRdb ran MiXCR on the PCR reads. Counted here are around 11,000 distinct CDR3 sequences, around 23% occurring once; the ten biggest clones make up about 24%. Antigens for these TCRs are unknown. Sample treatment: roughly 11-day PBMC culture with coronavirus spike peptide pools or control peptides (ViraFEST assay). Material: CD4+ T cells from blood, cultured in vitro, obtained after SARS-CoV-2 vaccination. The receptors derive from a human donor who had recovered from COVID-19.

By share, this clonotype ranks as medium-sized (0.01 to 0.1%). DNA of the CDR3: TGTGCCAGCAGCCGCCAGGACAGCCAAGAGACCCAGTACTTC. It codes for CASSRQDSQETQYF. The chain has TRBV27 and TRBJ2-5, with D perhaps TRBD1 (6 bases). Germline CDR1 is MNHEY and CDR2 is SMNVEV (reference sequence). The CDR3 is made up of 14 amino acids. V was pared by 6 bases and J by 1 base, with 12 bases between.

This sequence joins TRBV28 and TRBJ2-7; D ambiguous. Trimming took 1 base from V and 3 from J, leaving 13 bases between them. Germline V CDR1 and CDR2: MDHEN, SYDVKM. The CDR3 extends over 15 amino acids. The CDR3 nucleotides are TGTGCCAGCAGTTTATTGTCTCTGGGTAGCTACGAGCAGTACTTC. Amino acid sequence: CASSLLSLGSYEQYF.

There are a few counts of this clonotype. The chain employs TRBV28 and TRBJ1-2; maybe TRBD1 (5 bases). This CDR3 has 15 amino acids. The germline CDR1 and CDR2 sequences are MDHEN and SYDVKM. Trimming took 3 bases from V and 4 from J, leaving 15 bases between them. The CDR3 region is CASSFPVGVGYGYTF. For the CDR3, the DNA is TGTGCCAGCAGTTTCCCCGTGGGGGTCGGCTATGGCTACACCTTC.

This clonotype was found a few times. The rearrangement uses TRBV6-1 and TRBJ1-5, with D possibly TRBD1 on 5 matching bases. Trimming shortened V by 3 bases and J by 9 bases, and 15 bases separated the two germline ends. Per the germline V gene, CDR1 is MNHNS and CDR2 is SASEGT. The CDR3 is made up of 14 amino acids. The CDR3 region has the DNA TGTGCCAGCAGTGACAGGGAGTCTGCTTCGCCCCAGCATTTT. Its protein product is CASSDRESASPQHF.

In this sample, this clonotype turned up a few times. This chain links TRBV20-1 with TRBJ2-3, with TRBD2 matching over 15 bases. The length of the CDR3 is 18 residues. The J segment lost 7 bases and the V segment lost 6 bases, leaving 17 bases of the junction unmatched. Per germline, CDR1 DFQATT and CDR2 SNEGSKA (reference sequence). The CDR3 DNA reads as TGCAGTGCCACCACAATGGGACTAGCGGGAGGATGGGGAAATACGCAGTATTTT. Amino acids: CSATTMGLAGGWGNTQYF.

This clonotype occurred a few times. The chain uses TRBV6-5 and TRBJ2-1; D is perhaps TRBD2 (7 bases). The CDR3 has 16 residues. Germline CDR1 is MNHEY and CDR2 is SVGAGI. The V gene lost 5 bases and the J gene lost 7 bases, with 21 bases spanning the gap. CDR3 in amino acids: CASSTSRGGARNEQFF. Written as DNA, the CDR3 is TGTGCCAGCAGTACCTCGAGGGGGGGGGCCAGGAATGAGCAGTTCTTC.

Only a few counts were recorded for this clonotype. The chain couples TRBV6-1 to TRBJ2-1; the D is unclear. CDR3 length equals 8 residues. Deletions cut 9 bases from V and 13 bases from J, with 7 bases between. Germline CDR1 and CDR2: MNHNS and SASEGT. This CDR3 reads CASMEQFF. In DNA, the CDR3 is TGTGCCAGTATGGAACAGTTCTTC.

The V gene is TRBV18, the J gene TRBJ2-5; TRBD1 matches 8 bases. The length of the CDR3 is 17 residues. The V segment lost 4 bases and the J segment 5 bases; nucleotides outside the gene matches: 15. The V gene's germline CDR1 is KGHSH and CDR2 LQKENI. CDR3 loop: CASSRRKKDREMETQYF. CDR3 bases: TGTGCCAGCTCACGACGGAAAAAGGACAGGGAGATGGAGACCCAGTACTTC.

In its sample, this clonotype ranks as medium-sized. This chain's CDR3 is CASSFGGGRATYEQYF. In nucleotides, the CDR3 is TGTGCCAGCAGCTTTGGGGGCGGGAGGGCTACCTACGAGCAGTACTTC. This chain joins TRBV7-9 and TRBJ2-7; 9 bases fit TRBD2. The CDR3 runs to 16 residues. Germline loops: CDR1 SEHNR, CDR2 FQNEAQ (reference sequence). J gave up 2 bases and V 3 bases, and 8 bases lay outside the gene matches.

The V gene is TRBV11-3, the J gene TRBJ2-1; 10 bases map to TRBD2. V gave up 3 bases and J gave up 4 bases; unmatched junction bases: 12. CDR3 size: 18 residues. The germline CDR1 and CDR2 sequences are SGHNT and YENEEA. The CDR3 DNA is TGTGCCAGCAGCTTGAGAAGCGGGGGGGAGTCGGCGTACAATGAGCAGTTCTTC. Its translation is CASSLRSGGESAYNEQFF.

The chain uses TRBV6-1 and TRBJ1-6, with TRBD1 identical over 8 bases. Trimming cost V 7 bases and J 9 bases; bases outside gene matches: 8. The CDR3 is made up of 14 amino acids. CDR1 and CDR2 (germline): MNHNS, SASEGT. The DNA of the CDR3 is TGTGCCAGCAACCTAGGACAGGGCGGTTCACCCCTCCACTTT. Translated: CASNLGQGGSPLHF.

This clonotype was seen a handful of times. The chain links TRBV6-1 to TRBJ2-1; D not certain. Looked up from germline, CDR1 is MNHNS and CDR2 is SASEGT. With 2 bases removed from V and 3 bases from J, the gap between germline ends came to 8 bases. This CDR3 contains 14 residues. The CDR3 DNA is TGTGCCAGCAGTGAAACCGACGACTACAATGAGCAGTTCTTC. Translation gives CASSETDDYNEQFF.